This TCR beta chain was profiled in a study of T cell responses to AZD1222 COVID-19 vaccine (dated by TCRdb to the early 2020s). In the study overall: AZD1222 recipients given second doses at about 4 weeks or at about 12 weeks were pooled, since spike-specific TCR depth and breadth were not found to differ between the two schedules. TCR sequencing was performed for about 240 trial participants, of whom around 210 were given two doses of AZD1222 and around 25 were given two doses of MenACWY control vaccine. Trial participants were enrolled into age subgroups of 18-55, 56-69 and 70-plus years, which contained approximately 150, 30 and 60 TCR-sequenced participants, respectively. The paper as a whole reports these results and caveats: Reportedly, almost half of the unique spike-specific TCRs recognized epitopes lying outside the regions that are mutated in the B.1.351 and B.1.1.7 variants. CD4 TCRs associated with the vaccine covered the entire spike protein, and the dominant responses were in regions 160-218 and 743-854. Because no samples from the day 14 peak response were available, repertoires could be characterized only after the peak T cell response. Participants were mostly white British, with more females than males. The authors suggested clonal diversity may have been underestimated. Spike-specific TCR breadth and depth rose significantly after two AZD1222 doses compared with day 0 and with MenACWY recipients. In the small 56-69-year group, the increase in depth fell short of significance, most likely because of low power. Only six or seven AZD1222 recipients were SARS-CoV-2 seropositive at baseline, limiting conclusions about previously exposed vaccinees.

The time point tag for this specimen amounts to: baseline before first vaccination. Samples from vaccinated people were obtained from the UK trials COV001 and COV002, which included a single-blind randomized controlled phase 2/3 trial of AZD1222 (ChAdOx1 nCoV-19) in healthy adults. For TCRbeta chain sequencing, PBMC samples were collected from trial participants at day 0 and at day 28 after the second dose. The CDR3 regions of human TCRbeta chains were analyzed by immunosequencing. The original methods were these. Repertoire TCRs were matched against a reference library of SARS-CoV-2-specific TCRs generated with the MIRA antigen-specificity platform. Breadth was defined as the fraction of unique TCRs that were SARS-CoV-2-associated. Depth was defined as the fraction of total T cells that were SARS-CoV-2-associated. Using the MIRA data, every spike-specific TCR was mapped to the spike region that the TCR reacted to and assigned to either a CD4 or a CD8 class. Log10-transformed breadth and depth values were compared by one-way ANOVA with Sidak's multiple comparisons tests. Held by TCRdb, this immuneACCESS table contains in-frame sequences only and omits some clones. Under half of the omission traces to an unresolved V gene where checked; the cause of the rest is unknown. V and J calls and clone size are given by that table; D and trimming were obtained from the DNA. The sample yields more than 100,000 clones; less than 95% were counted once. The top ten hold 4.8% of the sample.

Note on this clone: Its target antigen remains unknown. No clone much larger than this one lies a single base away; base qualities are absent.

V is shortened by 4 bases, J by 4 bases, and the region joining them spans 17 bases. Counted from cysteine to phenylalanine, this CDR3 has 17 amino acids. CDR3 DNA is the only sequence kept; it has 51 bases, read in frame from the first base. CDR1 and CDR2 are drawn from the germline V gene (reference sequence): MNHEY, SMNVEV. The V gene is TRBV27 and the J gene is TRBJ1-6; the D gene cannot be named for sure. The sequencing used peripheral blood, collected on day 0 of AZD1222 vaccination. The receptor's source is an adult in good health. The nucleotides are TGTGCCAGCAGTTATTCCCTTTTGGCGGGTTATAATTCACCCCTCCACTTT. It codes for CASSYSLLAGYNSPLHF.